The T cell receptor (beta chain) described here comes from a study of cytomegalovirus exposure and HLA in healthy donors. Concerning this clone: Its antigen remains unidentified.

This PCR relied on a set of 60 Vbeta primers and 13 Jbeta primers. The repertoire was sequenced with immunoSEQ multiplex PCR; TCRdb's copy has only in-frame clones and lacks some. The sample has 100,000 to 120,000 clones, less than 85% seen once. Notes on the study in general: The study put 150 to 200 TCR beta chains on its list as cytomegalovirus-associated.

This CDR3 has 15 residues. CDR1 and CDR2 from the germline V gene are SGHAT and FQDESV (reference sequence). The V end was cut by 2 bases, the J end by 8 bases, with 18 bases between. The receptor comes from a man aged 35-49 years in good health and CMV-seropositive. The sample consisted of PBMCs. The rearrangement links TRBV11-1 to TRBJ1-1, with a tentative D call TRBD1 (6 bases). The CDR3 sequence is CASSLQGQSAREAFF. Here the CDR3 DNA reads TGTGCCAGCAGCTTACAAGGACAGAGCGCTCGGGAAGCTTTCTTT. The full variable domain, its missing parts supplied by reference TRBV11-1 and TRBJ1-1, is EAEVAQSPRYKITEKSQAVAFWCDPISGHATLYWYRQILGQGPELLVQFQDESVVDDSQLPKDRFSAERLKGVDSTLKIQPAELGDSAMYLCASSLQGQSAREAFFGQGTRLTVV.